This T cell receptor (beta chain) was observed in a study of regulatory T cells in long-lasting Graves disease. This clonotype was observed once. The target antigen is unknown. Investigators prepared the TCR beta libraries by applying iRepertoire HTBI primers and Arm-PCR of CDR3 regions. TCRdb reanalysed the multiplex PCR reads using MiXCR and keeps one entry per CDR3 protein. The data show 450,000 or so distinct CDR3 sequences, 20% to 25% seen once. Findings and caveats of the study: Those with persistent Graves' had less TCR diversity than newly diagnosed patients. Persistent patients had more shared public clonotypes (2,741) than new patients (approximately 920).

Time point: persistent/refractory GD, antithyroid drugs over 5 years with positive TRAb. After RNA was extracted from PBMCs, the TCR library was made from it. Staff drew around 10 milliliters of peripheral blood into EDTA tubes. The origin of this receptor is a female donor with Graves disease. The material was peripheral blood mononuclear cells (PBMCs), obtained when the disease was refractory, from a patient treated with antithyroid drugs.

The CDR3 nucleotides read TGTGCCAGCAGCCCCGACCCGGGGGACGCGACCCAGTACTTC. Protein sequence: CASSPDPGDATQYF. This chain uses TRBV9 with TRBJ2-5, with a weak D call TRBD2 (6 bases). Germline V gene sequence: CDR1 SGDLS, CDR2 YYNGEE. The CDR3 loop spans 14 amino acids. V was pared by 4 bases and J by 7 bases, with 17 bases between.